This T cell receptor beta chain derives from a study of beta chain features in type 1 diabetes. General study points: Within each of all four CD4+ subsets, Type 1 diabetes patients had TCRB CDR3s that were moderately but significantly shorter.

The isolated RNA, all of it, was reverse transcribed, so expressed TCRB transcripts were what got sequenced. The table came from immunoSEQ multiplex PCR; TCRdb's copy has only in-frame clones and leaves some out. The data show more than 95,000 clones, around 15% seen once. For this clone: The antigen is not known. One base away lies a much larger clone, so this may be a sequencing read error. This sample includes further DNA sequences coding for the same CDR3.

Sorting gave populations that all exceeded 98% purity. Input material: central memory CD4+ T cells from blood. The sequence was collected from a man younger than 30 with type 1 diabetes.

CDR3 nucleotides: TGTGCCAGCAGACAGGGGAACACCGGGGAGCTGTTTTTT. This encodes CASRQGNTGELFF. J is TRBJ2-2 and V is TRBV6-1, with D possibly matching TRBD1 (6 bases). The length of the CDR3 is 13 residues. V shed 6 bases and J shed 1 base, with 6 bases lying between them. Per germline, CDR1 MNHNS and CDR2 SASEGT.